This T cell receptor (beta chain) was profiled in a study of blood T cell repertoires in COVID-19. Study as a whole: Samples representing acute and convalescent COVID-19 were sourced from the United States, Italy and Spain. Sources were T cells, B-cell-depleted T cells, or PBMCs; the material itself was cDNA or gDNA.

The CDR3 covers 18 residues. Germline lookup yields CDR1 SGHDT and CDR2 YYEEEE. The V gene end was trimmed by 2 bases and the J gene end by 0 bases; junction bases not matched to a gene: 5. Per the study methods: The authors estimated nucleated cell counts from reference gene primer amplification. Assay: immunoSEQ multiplex PCR; the TCRdb copy retains only in-frame clones and omits some. V and J calls and clone size are those listed in that table; D and trimming were worked out from the DNA. The sample records tens of thousands of clones, roughly 83% being singletons. The gene calls are TRBV5-6 and TRBJ2-4, with TRBD2 matching over 13 bases. The specimen was peripheral blood. The TCR originated in an elderly woman with acute or convalescent COVID-19. The CDR3 protein is CASSFRLAGGSAKNIQYF. The CDR3, as DNA: TGTGCCAGCAGCTTCAGACTAGCGGGAGGTTCAGCCAAAAACATTCAGTACTTC.